This is a list of T cell receptor beta chains from one sample in a study of T cell responses to AZD1222 COVID-19 vaccine. Here immunoSEQ multiplex PCR was the method, and the copy in TCRdb shows in-frame clones only, minus some. In the table there are around 120,000 clones, around 86% of which are singletons. Sample: peripheral blood, taken on day 0 of AZD1222 vaccination. The receptors derive from an adult in good health. Both conserved end residues are part of each CDR3. The D gene is left open where the match is weak. Not every row has a clone size; where given, it reads once, few, many or a size class.

>TRBV7-7|15|-|TRBJ2-1|-
TGTGCCAGCAGCCAGAGCCGGGGGACCCAGGGTGAGCAGTTCTTC
CASSQSRGTQGEQFF
>TRBV29-1|14|once|TRBJ2-7|-
TGCAGCGTTGTTAGCCCAAGCGGCCCCTACGAGCAGTACTTC
CSVVSPSGPYEQYF
>TRBV5-1|14|-|TRBJ2-7|-
TGCGCCAGCAGCCCCCAGGGCAGGGAGGACGAGCAGTACTTC
CASSPQGREDEQYF
>TRBV7-9|15|-|TRBJ2-7|-
TGTGCCAGCAGCTTAGGTGGAGAAAGCTCCTACGAGCAGTACTTC
CASSLGGESSYEQYF
>TRBV19|13|-|TRBJ2-7|TRBD1
TGTGCCACCCGGGGACAGGGTGATAGATGGCAGTACTTC
CATRGQGDRWQYF
>TRBV11-3|18|-|TRBJ2-7|TRBD1
TGTGCCAGCAGCTTAGACGCCGTTATGGGGGACAGGCCCTACGAGCAGTACTTC
CASSLDAVMGDRPYEQYF
>TRBV28|15|-|TRBJ2-7|TRBD2
TGTGCCAGCATTGGGGCTAGCGGGAGAAAGGGCGAGCAGTACTTC
CASIGASGRKGEQYF
>TRBV2|12|few|TRBJ1-2|-
TGTGCCAGCAGTGAACGGAGATATGGCTACACCTTC
CASSERRYGYTF
>TRBV21-1|15|once|TRBJ2-7|-
TGTGCCAGCAGCAAATGCCCCCTGGGGGGCTACGAGCAGTACTTC
CASSKCPLGGYEQYF
>TRBV7-3|13|-|TRBJ2-3|-
TGTGCCAGCAGCTTCGGGCAGTCCGATACGCAGTATTTT
CASSFGQSDTQYF
>TRBV18|14|-|TRBJ2-7|-
TGTGCCAGCTCACCACGGGGAGTGCCCTACGAGCAGTACTTC
CASSPRGVPYEQYF
>TRBV18|16|-|TRBJ1-5|-
TGTGCCAGCTCACCACAACCGGGGGGCATTGGGCAGCCCCAGCATTTT
CASSPQPGGIGQPQHF
>TRBV11-3|12|-|TRBJ2-3|-
TGTGCCAGCAGCCGGACAGCGGATACGCAGTATTTT
CASSRTADTQYF
>TRBV25-1|15|-|TRBJ1-1|-
TGTGCCAGCAGTCCCTTGAGAACAGGGAACACTGAAGCTTTCTTT
CASSPLRTGNTEAFF
>TRBV5-1|13|-|TRBJ2-7|-
TGCGCCAGCAGCTCTGACGGTAACTACGAGCAGTACTTC
CASSSDGNYEQYF
>TRBV24-1|12|-|TRBJ2-3|TRBD2
TGTGCCACCAGTGACCCCGGGAGGACGCAGTATTTT
CATSDPGRTQYF
>TRBV6-5|13|-|TRBJ1-5|-
TGTGCCAGCAGTACCCAGGGGAATCAGCCCCAGCATTTT
CASSTQGNQPQHF
>TRBV2|13|-|TRBJ1-5|-
TGTGCCAGCAGTGAAAGGAGGAATCAGCCCCAGCATTTT
CASSERRNQPQHF
>TRBV20-1|19|-|TRBJ2-5|TRBD2
TGCAGTGCTAGTGGAAGCGGCGCAGGAGCCCTGGGGGGGGAAGAGACCCAGTACTTC
CSASGSGAGALGGEETQYF
>TRBV27|15|-|TRBJ2-2|TRBD1
TGTGCCAGCAGTTTGGACAGGCGAGGAACCGGGGAGCTGTTTTTT
CASSLDRRGTGELFF
>TRBV28|18|-|TRBJ2-1|TRBD2
TGTGCCAGCTCGACCCGGGGGGGGGTATACGCTCCCTACAATGAGCAGTTCTTC
CASSTRGGVYAPYNEQFF
>TRBV4-1|13|-|TRBJ2-1|-
TGCGCCAGCAGCCTCCCCGGGGTCCCCTTCTGGGTCTTC
CASSLPGVPFWVF